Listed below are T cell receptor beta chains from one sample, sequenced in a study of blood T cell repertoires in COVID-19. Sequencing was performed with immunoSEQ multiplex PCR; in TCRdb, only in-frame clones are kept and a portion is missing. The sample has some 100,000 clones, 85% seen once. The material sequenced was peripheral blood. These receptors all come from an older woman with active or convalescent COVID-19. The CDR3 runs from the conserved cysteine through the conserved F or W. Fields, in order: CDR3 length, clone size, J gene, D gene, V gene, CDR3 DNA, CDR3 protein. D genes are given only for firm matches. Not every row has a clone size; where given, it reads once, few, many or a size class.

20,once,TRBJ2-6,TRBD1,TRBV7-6,TGTGCCAGCAGCCTAAAGGGGGCAGGGGCCCTTTCCTCTGGGGCCAACGTCCTGACTTTC,CASSLKGAGALSSGANVLTF
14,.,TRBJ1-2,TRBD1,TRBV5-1,TGCGCCAGCAGCTTGGGGACAGGGGTCGGGGGCTACACCTTC,CASSLGTGVGGYTF
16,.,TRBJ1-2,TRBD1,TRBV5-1,TGCGCCAGCAGCTTGGCGCGAGGATTAACAGGGGATGGCTACACCTTC,CASSLARGLTGDGYTF
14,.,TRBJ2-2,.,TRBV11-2,TGTGCCAGCAGCTTAGATTGGGGGCCCGGGGAGCTGTTTTTT,CASSLDWGPGELFF
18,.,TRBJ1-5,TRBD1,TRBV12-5,TGTGCTAGTGGTTTGGGCAAACAGGGGGTCGGAGGGAATCAGCCCCAGCATTTT,CASGLGKQGVGGNQPQHF
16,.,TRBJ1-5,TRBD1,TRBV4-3,TGCGCCAGCAGCCCCGGAACTGGGACAGGCAATCAGCCCCAGCATTTT,CASSPGTGTGNQPQHF
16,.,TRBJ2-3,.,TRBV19,TGTGCCAGTAGTAGCCCCGAACGGGGGGCCGGAGATACGCAGTATTTT,CASSSPERGAGDTQYF
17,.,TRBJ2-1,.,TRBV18,TGTGCCAGCTCACGTACGGGCGGGACTCAATCCTACAATGAGCAGTTCTTC,CASSRTGGTQSYNEQFF
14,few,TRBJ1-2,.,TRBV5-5,TGTGCCAGCAGACCGGGACACCTCAACTATGGCTACACCTTC,CASRPGHLNYGYTF
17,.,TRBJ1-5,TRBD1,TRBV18,TGTGCCAGCTCACCACCCGAGGGGGCAGGAAGCAATCAGCCCCAGCATTTT,CASSPPEGAGSNQPQHF
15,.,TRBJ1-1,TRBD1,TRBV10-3,TGTGCCATCAAAGGGACAGGGACAGGGAACACTGAAGCTTTCTTT,CAIKGTGTGNTEAFF
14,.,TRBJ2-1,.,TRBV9,TGTGCCAGCAGCGGTAGCGGATCCTACAATGAGCAGTTCTTC,CASSGSGSYNEQFF
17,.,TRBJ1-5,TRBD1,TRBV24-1,TGTGCCACCAGCCAGACATTTGGACAGGGTGGTTGTCAGCCCCAGCATTTT,CATSQTFGQGGCQPQHF
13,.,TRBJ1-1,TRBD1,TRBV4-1,TGCGCCAGCAGCCAACTCCGGACAGGGAAAGCTTTCTTT,CASSQLRTGKAFF
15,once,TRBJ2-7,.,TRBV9,TGTGCCAGCAGCGTAGGACTAGAGAGCTCCTACGAGCAGTACTTC,CASSVGLESSYEQYF